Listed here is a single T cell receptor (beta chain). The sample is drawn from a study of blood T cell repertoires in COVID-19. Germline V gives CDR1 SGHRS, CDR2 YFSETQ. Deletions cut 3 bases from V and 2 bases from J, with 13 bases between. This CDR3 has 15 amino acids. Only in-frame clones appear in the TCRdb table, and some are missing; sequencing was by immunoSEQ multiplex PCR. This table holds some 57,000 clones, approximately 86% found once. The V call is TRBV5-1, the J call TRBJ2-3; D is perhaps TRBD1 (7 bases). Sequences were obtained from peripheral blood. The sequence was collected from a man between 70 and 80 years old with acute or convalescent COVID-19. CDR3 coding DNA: TGCGCCAGCAGCTGGGGGGACAGAACCACAGATACGCAGTATTTT. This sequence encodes CASSWGDRTTDTQYF.